The 20 T cell receptor beta chains reported below all come from one sample, sequenced in a study of CXCR3-negative and CXCR3-positive naive CD8 T cells. Via 5' RACE with UMI labels, TRB cDNA libraries were prepared. TCRdb reanalyzed the 5' RACE reads and collapses them to one entry per CDR3 protein, without DNA. The sample's table shows about 57,000 distinct CDR3 sequences. Sequencing was carried out using memory CD8+ T cells from blood. The source is a human donor in good health. Some clones in this sample may be carry-over from other donors' samples.

The rearrangement uses TRBV6-2 or TRBV6-3 and TRBJ1-6; TCRdb reports TRBD1, a call that lacks DNA to check it against. Germline-derived CDR1 and CDR2 are MNHEY and SVGEGT. The CDR3 runs to 14 residues. The CDR3: CASSLDSSNSPLHF.

The V and J genes are TRBV29-1 and TRBJ1-2; TCRdb proposes TRBD1, but this gene call is untestable without DNA. This CDR3 is built from 17 residues. CDR1 SQVTM and CDR2 ANQGSEA come from the germline V gene. The CDR3 region is CSVEDALLEDTNYGYTF.

The chain couples TRBV2 to TRBJ2-2; the D call from TCRdb, TRBD1, cannot be confirmed without DNA. The CDR3 covers 17 residues. In germline, CDR1 is SNHLY, CDR2 FYNNEI. The CDR3 region is CASSDYGRPLNTGELFF.

The chain is built from TRBV13 and TRBJ2-1; TCRdb reports TRBD1, a call that lacks DNA to check it against. The CDR3 is 12 residues long. Looked up from germline, CDR1 is PRHDT and CDR2 is FYEKMQ (reference sequence). CDR3: CASRQGRAEQFF.

The chain links TRBV7-2 to TRBJ2-3; the D gene TCRdb calls, TRBD1, cannot be checked with no DNA. CDR1 is SGHTA and CDR2 is FQGNSA in the germline V gene. The CDR3 extends over 13 amino acids. The CDR3 loop reads CASSPWTTDTQYF.

The rearrangement links TRBV7-3 to TRBJ2-1; TCRdb reports TRBD1, a call that lacks DNA to check it against. CDR3 size: 12 residues. Germline V lookup: CDR1 SGHTA, CDR2 FQGTGA. The CDR3 region is CASSPGVNEQFF.

The genes are TRBV25-1 and TRBJ1-2. CDR1 and CDR2 (germline): MGHDK, SYGVNS. The CDR3 extends over 12 amino acids. CDR3: CASSAGIYGYTF.

The V gene is TRBV3-1, the J gene TRBJ2-7; there is no DNA to check the TCRdb D call of TRBD2. CDR3 length: 13 residues. The germline V gene encodes CDR1 LGHDT and CDR2 YNNKEL (reference sequence). CDR3 amino acids: CASSKVKGHEQYF.

The J gene is TRBJ1-1, the V gene TRBV6-2 or TRBV6-3. CDR1 and CDR2 from the germline V gene are MNHEY and SVGEGT. The CDR3 covers 13 residues. CDR3 loop: CASSYEENTEAFF.

The genes are TRBV28 and TRBJ1-1; no DNA is available, so the TRBD1 call from TCRdb remains unchecked. The CDR3 extends over 13 amino acids. Germline-derived CDR1 and CDR2 are MDHEN and SYDVKM. This CDR3 reads CASIGQPNTEAFF.

The chain combines TRBV4-1 with TRBJ1-5; TCRdb returns TRBD1, unconfirmable since there is no DNA. The length of the CDR3 is 17 residues. Germline CDR1 is MGHRA and CDR2 is YSYEKL. The CDR3 spells CASSQYLGAGITQPQHF.

The chain recombines TRBV20-1 with TRBJ2-1; TCRdb indicates TRBD2, and absent DNA this call remains unverified. This CDR3 is built from 14 residues. CDR1 and CDR2 from the germline V gene are DFQATT and SNEGSKA (reference sequence). CDR3 sequence: CSAFALALNNEQFF.

The chain couples TRBV6-5 to TRBJ2-7. The CDR3 totals 11 residues. The germline V gene has CDR1 MNHEY and CDR2 SVGAGI. The chain's CDR3 is CASRASYEQYF.

The V and J genes are TRBV12-3 or TRBV12-4 and TRBJ2-1; the TRBD2 assignment by TCRdb is unverifiable without DNA. The CDR3 spans 14 residues. This CDR3 is CASSAGGLYNEQFF.

V gene TRBV4-2 combines with J gene TRBJ2-5; checking the TCRdb D call of TRBD2 is not possible without DNA. The CDR3 length is 14 residues. Germline V gene sequence: CDR1 LGHNA, CDR2 YNFKEQ. The CDR3 protein is CASSREDPPETQYF.

This rearrangement joins TRBV3-1 to TRBJ2-5; TCRdb proposes TRBD1, but this gene call is untestable without DNA. The CDR3 has 15 amino acids. Germline CDR1 reads LGHDT; CDR2 reads YNNKEL (reference sequence). This CDR3 is CASSQDPGQKETQYF.

V usage is TRBV20-1 and J usage is TRBJ1-2; there is no DNA to check the TCRdb D call of TRBD1. The CDR3 length is 14 residues. From germline, CDR1 is DFQATT and CDR2 SNEGSKA (reference sequence). CDR3 residues: CSAPRGGGRYGYTF.

The chain employs TRBV7-6 and TRBJ2-7. The germline V gene encodes CDR1 SGHVS and CDR2 FNYEAQ. This CDR3 is built from 14 residues. This CDR3 is CASSLAVGSYEQYF.

The gene calls are TRBV5-1 and TRBJ2-3; the D gene TCRdb calls, TRBD1, cannot be checked with no DNA. Germline loops: CDR1 SGHRS, CDR2 YFSETQ. The CDR3 has 14 residues. The CDR3 region is CASSVGTGSDTQYF.

This chain connects TRBV7-6 to TRBJ2-7; TCRdb names TRBD1, which stays unverified in the absence of DNA. Per the germline V gene, CDR1 is SGHVS and CDR2 is FNYEAQ. This CDR3 spans 15 amino acids. The CDR3 sequence: CASTRGQAFPYEQYF. The whole variable domain, filled in from reference TRBV7-6 and TRBJ2-7, reads GAGVSQSPRYKVTKRGQDVALRCDPISGHVSLYWYRQALGQGPEFLTYFNYEAQQDKSGLPNDRFSAERPEGSISTLTIQRTEQRDSAMYRCASTRGQAFPYEQYFGPGTRLTVT.